This T cell receptor (beta chain) was found in a study of post-analysis software for immune sequencing data. The study's findings and limits: Relative to controls, patients had a few TRBV segments at higher frequency, with TRBV5-6, TRBV5-1 and TRBV20-1 among these.

Germline V gives CDR1 SGHTA, CDR2 FQGNSA. Deletions cut 2 bases from V and 0 bases from J, with 13 bases between. The CDR3 consists of 16 residues. Of note for this clonotype: The antigen remains unidentified.

Presence of unique molecular identifiers characterized the TCR beta cDNA libraries. TCRdb redid the calling of the PCR reads with MiXCR, one entry per CDR3 protein. The profile shows about 460,000 distinct CDR3 sequences, around 40% of them singletons. The sequence came from a girl aged 10-17 years with multiple sclerosis. Source material: blood. The chain links TRBV7-2 to TRBJ1-1, with a tentative D call TRBD1 (5 bases). The CDR3 region is CASSLQGPLMNTEAFF. The CDR3 nucleotides read TGTGCCAGCAGCTTACAGGGACCTTTAATGAACACTGAAGCTTTCTTT.